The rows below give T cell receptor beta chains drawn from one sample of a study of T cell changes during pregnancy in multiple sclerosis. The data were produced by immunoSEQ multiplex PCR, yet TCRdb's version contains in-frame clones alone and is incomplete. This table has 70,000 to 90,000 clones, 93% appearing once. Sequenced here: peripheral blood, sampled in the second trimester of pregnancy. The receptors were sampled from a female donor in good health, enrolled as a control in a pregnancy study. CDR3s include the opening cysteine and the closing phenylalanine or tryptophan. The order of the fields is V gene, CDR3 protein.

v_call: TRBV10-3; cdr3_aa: CAISLAGRGTDTQYF
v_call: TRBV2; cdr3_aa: CASSQGPQPQHF
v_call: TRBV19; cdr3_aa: CASSATGGISTDTQYF
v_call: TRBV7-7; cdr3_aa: CASSLDAVNTEAFF
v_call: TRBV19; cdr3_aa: CASSISTASNTEAFF
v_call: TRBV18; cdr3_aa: CASSPRQGYSNQPQHF
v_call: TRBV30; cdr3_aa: CAWSMDRRLTDTQYF
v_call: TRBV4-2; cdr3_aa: CASSQRGLPDGEFDYGYTF
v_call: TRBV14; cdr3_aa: CASSRTGGATGELFF
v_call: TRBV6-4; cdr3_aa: CASSDSGQGNSPLHF
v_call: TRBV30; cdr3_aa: CAWSAGQLRGEQYF
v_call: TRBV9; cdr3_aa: CASSGHRDTNEKLFF
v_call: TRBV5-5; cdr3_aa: CASSLGLAGSYEQYF
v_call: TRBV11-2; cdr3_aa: CASSLERVGETQYF
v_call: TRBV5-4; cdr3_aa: CASSLQGVRDEQYF